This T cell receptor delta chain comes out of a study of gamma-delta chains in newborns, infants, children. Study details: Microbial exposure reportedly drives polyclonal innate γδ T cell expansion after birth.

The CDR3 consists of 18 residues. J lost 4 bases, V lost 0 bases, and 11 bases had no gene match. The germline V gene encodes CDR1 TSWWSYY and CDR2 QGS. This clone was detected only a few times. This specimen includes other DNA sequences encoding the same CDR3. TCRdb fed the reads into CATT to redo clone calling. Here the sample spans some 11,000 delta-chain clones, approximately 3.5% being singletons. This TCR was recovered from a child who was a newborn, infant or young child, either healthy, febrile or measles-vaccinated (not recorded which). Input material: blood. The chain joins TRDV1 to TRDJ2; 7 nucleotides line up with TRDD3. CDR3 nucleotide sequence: TGTGCTCTTGGGGAACTTGGTTACAGATTGGGGGAGACAGCACAACTCTTCTTT. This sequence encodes CALGELGYRLGETAQLFF.